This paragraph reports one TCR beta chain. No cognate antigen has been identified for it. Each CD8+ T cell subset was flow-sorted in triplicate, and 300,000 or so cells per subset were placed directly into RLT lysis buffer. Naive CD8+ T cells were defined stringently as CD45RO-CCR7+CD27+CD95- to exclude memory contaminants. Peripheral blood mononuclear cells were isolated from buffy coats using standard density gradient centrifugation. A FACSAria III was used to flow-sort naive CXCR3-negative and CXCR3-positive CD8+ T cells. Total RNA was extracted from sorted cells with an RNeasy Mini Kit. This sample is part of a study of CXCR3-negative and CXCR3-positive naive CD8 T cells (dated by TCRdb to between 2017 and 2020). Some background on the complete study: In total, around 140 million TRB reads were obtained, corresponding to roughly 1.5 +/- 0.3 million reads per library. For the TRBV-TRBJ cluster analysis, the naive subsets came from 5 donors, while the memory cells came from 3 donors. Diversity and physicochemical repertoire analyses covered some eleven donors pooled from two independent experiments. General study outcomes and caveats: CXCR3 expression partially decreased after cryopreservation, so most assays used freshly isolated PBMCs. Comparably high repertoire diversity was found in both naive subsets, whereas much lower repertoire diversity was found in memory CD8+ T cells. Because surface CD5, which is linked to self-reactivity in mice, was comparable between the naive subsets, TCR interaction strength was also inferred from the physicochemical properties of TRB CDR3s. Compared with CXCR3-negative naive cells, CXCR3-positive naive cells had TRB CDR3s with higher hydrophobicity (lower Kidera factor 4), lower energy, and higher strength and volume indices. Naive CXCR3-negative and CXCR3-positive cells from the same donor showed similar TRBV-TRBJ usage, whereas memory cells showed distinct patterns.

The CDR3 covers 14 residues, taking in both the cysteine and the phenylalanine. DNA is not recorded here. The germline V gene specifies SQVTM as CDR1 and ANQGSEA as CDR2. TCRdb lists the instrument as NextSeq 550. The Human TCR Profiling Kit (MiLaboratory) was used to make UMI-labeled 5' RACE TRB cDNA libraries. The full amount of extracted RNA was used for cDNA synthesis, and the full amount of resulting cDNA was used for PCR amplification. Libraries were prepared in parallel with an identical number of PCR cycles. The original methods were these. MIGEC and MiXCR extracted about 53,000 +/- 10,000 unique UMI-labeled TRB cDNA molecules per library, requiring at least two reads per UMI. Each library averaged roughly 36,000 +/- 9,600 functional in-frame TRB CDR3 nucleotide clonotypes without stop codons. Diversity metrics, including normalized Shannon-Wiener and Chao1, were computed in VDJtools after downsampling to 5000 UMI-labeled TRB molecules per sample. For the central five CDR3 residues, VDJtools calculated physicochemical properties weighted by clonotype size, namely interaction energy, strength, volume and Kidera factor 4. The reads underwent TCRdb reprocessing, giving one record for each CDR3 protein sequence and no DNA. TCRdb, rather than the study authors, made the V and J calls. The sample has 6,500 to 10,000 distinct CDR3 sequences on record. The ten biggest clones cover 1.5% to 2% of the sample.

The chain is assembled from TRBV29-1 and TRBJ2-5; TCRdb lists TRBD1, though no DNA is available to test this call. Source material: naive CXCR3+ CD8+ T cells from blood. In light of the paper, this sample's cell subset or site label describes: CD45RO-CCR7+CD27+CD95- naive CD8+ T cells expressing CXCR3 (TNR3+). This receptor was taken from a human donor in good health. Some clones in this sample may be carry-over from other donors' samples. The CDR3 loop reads CSVAFGQGQETQYF. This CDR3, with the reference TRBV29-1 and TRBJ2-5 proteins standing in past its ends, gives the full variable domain SAVISQKPSRDICQRGTSLTIQCQVDSQVTMMFWYRQQPGQSLTLIATANQGSEATYESGFVIDKFPISRPNLTFSTLTVSNMSPEDSSIYLCSVAFGQGQETQYFGPGTRLLVL.